This T cell receptor (beta chain) originates from a study of a mutant IDH1 vaccine in newly diagnosed glioma. Study summary: Eight vaccinations reached patients in weeks 1, 3, 5, 7, 11, 15, 19 and 23. Receipt of radiotherapy, temozolomide, or both preceded the study, and most received both. Study results and limitations: Seemingly, pseudoprogression had no relation to changes in the top peripheral T cell clonotypes. Vaccine-induced responses were seen in approximately 92% of patients, spanning several MHC alleles.

The data were produced by immunoSEQ multiplex PCR, yet TCRdb's version contains in-frame clones alone and is incomplete. Here the sample spans 110,000 or so clones, 85% to 90% being singletons. The CDR3 has 16 residues. V lost 2 bases and J lost 3, with 14 bases in between. The V gene's germline CDR1 is SGHAT and CDR2 FQNNGV. Points on this clone: Antigen: not known.

Time point given: week 11, during vaccination. A 20-mer mutant IDH1 peptide at 300 ug was injected subcutaneously with topical imiquimod. The TCR was taken from a woman aged 50 to 60 with glioma. The V call is TRBV11-2, the J call TRBJ1-3, with no clear D. Material: PBMCs, obtained from a glioma patient whose treatment included an IDH1 peptide vaccine. The CDR3 DNA sequence: TGTGCCAGCAGCTTAAAAAGTAACCCCCTTGGAAACACCATATATTTT. The encoded protein is CASSLKSNPLGNTIYF.